This entry lists 25 T cell receptor beta chains sequenced from one sample in a study of blood T cell repertoires in COVID-19. TCRdb's copy holds only in-frame clones and misses some; the assay was immunoSEQ multiplex PCR. The sample lists about 240,000 clones; roughly 87% were seen once. What was sequenced was peripheral blood. Receptors originate from a man aged 55 to 70 who had recovered from COVID-19.

In its sample, this clone was seen once. V is TRBV4-2 and J is TRBJ2-2, with 11 positions matching TRBD2. J gave up 6 bases and V 0 bases, and 6 bases lay outside the gene matches. This CDR3 has 17 amino acids. Per germline, CDR1 LGHNA and CDR2 YNFKEQ. The DNA for the CDR3 is TGTGCCAGCAGCCAAGATGGCGGGACTAGCGGCGCCGGGGAGCTGTTTTTT. Translated, it gives CASSQDGGTSGAGELFF.

This chain connects TRBV4-1 to TRBJ2-7; 8 bases fit TRBD1. Losses at the gene ends were 1 base for V and 2 bases for J; bases not matched to a gene: 4. The CDR3 runs to 15 residues. Germline CDR1 reads MGHRA; CDR2 reads YSYEKL. CDR3: CASSQVQGATYEQYF. The CDR3 DNA follows: TGCGCCAGCAGCCAAGTCCAGGGGGCGACCTACGAGCAGTACTTC.

The genes are TRBV24-1 and TRBJ2-3, with D maybe TRBD1 (6 bases). This CDR3 comprises 16 residues. The germline V and J ends were trimmed by 6 bases and 2 bases, with 17 bases remaining between them. CDR1 is KGHDR, CDR2 SFDVKD, per germline. DNA of the CDR3: TGTGCCACCAGTTTCTCGGCAGGGACAAACACAGATACGCAGTATTTT. Translating it yields CATSFSAGTNTDTQYF.

V gene TRBV28 combines with J gene TRBJ2-7; D perhaps matches TRBD2 (6 bases). The germline V gene encodes CDR1 MDHEN and CDR2 SYDVKM. V was shortened by 8 bases and J by 2 bases, with 13 bases between the two germline ends. The CDR3 totals 13 residues. The CDR3 bases are TGTGCCAGCGGAGGGGCGCGTCCCTACGAGCAGTACTTC. Translated, it gives CASGGARPYEQYF.

This chain links TRBV7-8 with TRBJ1-4; 7 bases line up with TRBD1. CDR1 is SGHVS, CDR2 FQNEAQ, per germline. Germline trimming cut 4 bases from V and 5 bases from J; bases unmatched to any gene: 10. There are 16 residues in the CDR3. The CDR3, as DNA: TGTGCCAGCAGCTCCTACCGACAGGGATTAAATGAAAAACTGTTTTTT. This codes for CASSSYRQGLNEKLFF.

V is TRBV27 and J is TRBJ1-6, with 7 bases aligning to TRBD1. Germline V gene data show CDR1 as MNHEY and CDR2 as SMNVEV (reference sequence). This CDR3 has 17 residues. The ends lost 6 bases at V and 6 bases at J; junction bases unmatched: 14. The CDR3 DNA reads TGTGCCAGCAGGTTCGAGGGGGCCGGTGGCGGTAATTCACCCCTCCACTTT. Protein sequence: CASRFEGAGGGNSPLHF.

This chain links TRBV19 with TRBJ1-2; D is uncertain. CDR1 is LNHDA, CDR2 SQIVND, per germline (reference sequence). V lost 7 bases and J 8 bases, leaving 14 bases between the germline ends. The CDR3 contains 12 residues. CDR3 sequence (DNA): TGTGCCAGTACTACGTCCTCCAAAGGCTACACCTTC. Protein: CASTTSSKGYTF.

V is TRBV5-4 and J is TRBJ1-1; TRBD1 is a possible D gene (5 bases). V was shortened by 0 bases and J by 2 bases, with 11 bases between the two germline ends. Germline-derived CDR1 and CDR2 are SGHNT and YYREEE (reference sequence). The CDR3 sequence is 15 residues long. This CDR3 is CASSLEGAYNTEAFF. The CDR3 DNA reads as TGTGCCAGCAGCTTGGAAGGGGCTTATAACACTGAAGCTTTCTTT.

The V gene is TRBV28, the J gene TRBJ1-4; 7 bases are shared with TRBD1. Germline V lookup: CDR1 MDHEN, CDR2 SYDVKM. The CDR3 contains 14 residues. V lost 9 bases and J lost 7; bases outside the gene matches: 11. The CDR3 spells CASCPGGDGEKLFF. DNA for the CDR3: TGTGCCAGTTGCCCAGGGGGAGACGGTGAAAAACTGTTTTTT.

The J gene is TRBJ1-5, the V gene TRBV5-1; possible D gene TRBD1, 6 bases. This CDR3 has 14 amino acids. Germline V gives CDR1 SGHRS, CDR2 YFSETQ. V was trimmed by 2 bases and J by 4 bases, leaving 10 bases between them. CDR3 residues: CASSFGQGNQPQHF. The CDR3 DNA reads as TGCGCCAGCAGCTTCGGTCAGGGGAATCAGCCCCAGCATTTT.

A word on this clone: Distinct nucleotide sequences in the sample also encode this CDR3. The chain combines TRBV5-1 with TRBJ2-2; maybe TRBD1 (6 bases). CDR1 and CDR2 from the germline V gene are SGHRS and YFSETQ. V was trimmed by 0 bases and J by 0 bases, leaving 9 bases between them. The CDR3 consists of 16 residues. This CDR3 is CASSLAGGPNTGELFF. In nucleotides, the CDR3 is TGCGCCAGCAGCTTGGCTGGGGGCCCGAACACCGGGGAGCTGTTTTTT.

V is TRBV3-1 (or the pseudogene TRBV3-2) and J is TRBJ1-5; perhaps TRBD1 as D (5 bases). V was trimmed by 3 bases and J by 9 bases, leaving 15 bases between them. The CDR3 covers 14 residues. Looked up from germline, CDR1 is LGHDT and CDR2 is YNNKEL (reference sequence). The CDR3 sequence is CASSHEAGTGPQHF. The CDR3 bases are TGTGCCAGCAGCCATGAAGCAGGGACTGGGCCCCAGCATTTT.

The chain carries TRBV10-3 and TRBJ1-1, with TRBD1 identical over 8 bases. The length of the CDR3 is 13 residues. After removal of 6 bases from V and 6 bases from J, the junction contained 6 bases not matched to a gene. Germline V gene lookup returns CDR1 ENHRY and CDR2 SYGVKD. The CDR3 bases are TGTGCCATCAGCCGATTACAGGGGGCTGAAGCTTTCTTT. The encoded protein is CAISRLQGAEAFF.

This clone occurred once. The chain uses TRBV30 and TRBJ2-1, with 12 bases fitting TRBD2. Losses at the gene ends were 3 bases for V and 7 bases for J; bases not matched to a gene: 7. This CDR3 has 15 amino acids. CDR1 and CDR2 from the germline V gene are GTSNPN and SVGIG (reference sequence). The CDR3 reads CAWRKTSGSSNEQFF. Written as DNA, the CDR3 is TGTGCCTGGAGGAAGACTAGCGGGAGCAGTAATGAGCAGTTCTTC.

The J gene is TRBJ1-6, the V gene TRBV27; D remains ambiguous. V lost 3 bases and J lost 0, with 12 bases in between. The CDR3 consists of 17 residues. Germline assignment: CDR1 MNHEY and CDR2 SMNVEV (reference sequence). The CDR3 region has the DNA TGTGCCAGCAGTTTGCGTTTGGGGAGCTCCTATAATTCACCCCTCCACTTT. Translation: CASSLRLGSSYNSPLHF.

This clone was counted between two and nine times. V usage is TRBV6-5 and J usage is TRBJ2-7; D is possibly TRBD2 (6 bases). Germline loops: CDR1 MNHEY, CDR2 SVGAGI. V was cut by 3 bases and J by 2 bases, with 11 bases left in between. The CDR3 is made up of 14 amino acids. The CDR3 DNA follows: TGTGCCAGCAGTTATCAGGAGGGGCCCTACGAGCAGTACTTC. Its translation is CASSYQEGPYEQYF.

The chain is built from TRBV5-5 and TRBJ1-3; 7 bases are a match to TRBD1. The CDR3 sequence is 14 residues long. Trimming removed 4 bases from V and 2 bases from J; junction bases left unmatched: 3. Germline CDR1 reads SGHKS; CDR2 reads YYEKEE (reference sequence). CDR3 in amino acids: CASSPQGTGNTIYF. CDR3 nucleotides: TGTGCCAGCAGCCCACAGGGGACTGGAAACACCATATATTTT.

The V gene is TRBV7-2, the J gene TRBJ2-7, with a tentative D call TRBD2 (5 bases). Trimming took off 3 bases at V and 3 bases at J, with 15 bases between the two ends. The CDR3 has 15 residues. The germline V gene has CDR1 SGHTA and CDR2 FQGNSA. The CDR3 bases are TGTGCCAGCAGCTTCTTAGAGGGCTCTATCTACGAGCAGTACTTC. It specifies CASSFLEGSIYEQYF.

The chain uses TRBV19 and TRBJ2-1; 12 nucleotides agree with TRBD2. The J segment lost 12 bases and the V segment lost 1 base, leaving 4 bases of the junction unmatched. This CDR3 region has 14 residues. Per the germline V gene, CDR1 is LNHDA and CDR2 is SQIVND (reference sequence). CDR3 sequence: CASSIVLAGGVQFF. In nucleotides, the CDR3 is TGTGCCAGTAGTATAGTACTAGCGGGGGGAGTGCAGTTCTTC. Combining the CDR3 with reference TRBV19 and TRBJ2-1 gives the whole variable domain DGGITQSPKYLFRKEGQNVTLSCEQNLNHDAMYWYRQDPGQGLRLIYYSQIVNDFQKGDIAEGYSVSREKKESFPLTVTSAQKNPTAFYLCASSIVLAGGVQFFGPGTRLTVL.

This chain joins TRBV5-1 and TRBJ2-2; tentative D call: TRBD1 (5 bases). Germline assignment: CDR1 SGHRS and CDR2 YFSETQ. The CDR3 covers 15 residues. Trimming left V 4 bases short and J 3 bases short, with 13 bases between. In DNA, the CDR3 is TGCGCCAGCAGCCCCCCAGGGATATACACCGGGGAGCTGTTTTTT. Encoded protein: CASSPPGIYTGELFF.

The chain combines TRBV28 with TRBJ1-1; 9 bases line up with TRBD1. Germline V gives CDR1 MDHEN, CDR2 SYDVKM. This CDR3 spans 13 amino acids. V shed 5 bases, J shed 4 bases, and the junction held 2 bases outside the gene matches. The CDR3 spells CASSETGGTEAFF. Written as DNA, the CDR3 is TGTGCCAGCAGTGAGACAGGGGGCACTGAAGCTTTCTTT.

The gene calls are TRBV14 and TRBJ2-7, with D tentatively TRBD2 (6 bases). The CDR3 extends over 13 amino acids. Germline values: CDR1 SGHDN, CDR2 FVKESK. V lost 3 bases and J lost 5, with 11 bases in between. The DNA for the CDR3 is TGTGCCAGCAGCCAGGCGGGACCGAACGAGCAGTACTTC. It yields the protein CASSQAGPNEQYF.

This sequence joins TRBV7-2 and TRBJ2-1; 10 bases are a match to TRBD2. The CDR3 contains 14 residues. Trimming took 10 bases from V and 5 from J; bases not matched to a gene: 8. Germline V CDR1 and CDR2: SGHTA, FQGNSA. The CDR3 loop reads CATKRGGLDNEQFF. The CDR3 DNA reads as TGTGCCACCAAGCGGGGGGGCCTCGACAATGAGCAGTTCTTC.

The CDR3 sequence is CASSEARTGGLRETQYF. Written as DNA, the CDR3 is TGTGCCAGCAGTGAAGCTCGAACCGGGGGGCTGAGAGAGACCCAGTACTTC. The chain is built from TRBV2 and TRBJ2-5, with D possibly TRBD2 on 7 matching bases. Germline CDR1 and CDR2: SNHLY and FYNNEI. The CDR3 has 17 amino acids. V lost 0 bases, J lost 4 bases, and 18 bases lay in between.

The genes are TRBV2 and TRBJ2-3; 11 nucleotides match TRBD1. The V gene's germline CDR1 is SNHLY and CDR2 FYNNEI. The V segment lost 6 bases and the J segment 3 bases; nucleotides outside the gene matches: 8. The CDR3 sequence is 16 residues long. CDR3 nucleotides: TGTGCCAGCAGCTCCTCCGGGACAGGGGGGACAGATACGCAGTATTTT. This gives the protein CASSSSGTGGTDTQYF.